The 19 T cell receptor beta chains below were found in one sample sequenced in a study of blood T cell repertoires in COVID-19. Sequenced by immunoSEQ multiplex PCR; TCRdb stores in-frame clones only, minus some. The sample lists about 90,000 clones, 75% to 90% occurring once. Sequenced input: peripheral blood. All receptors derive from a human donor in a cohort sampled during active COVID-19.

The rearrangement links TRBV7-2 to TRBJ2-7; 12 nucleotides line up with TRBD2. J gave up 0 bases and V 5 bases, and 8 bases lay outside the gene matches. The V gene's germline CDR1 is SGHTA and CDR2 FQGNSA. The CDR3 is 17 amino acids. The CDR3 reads CASSPATSGGLSYEQYF. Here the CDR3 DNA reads TGTGCCAGCAGCCCCGCCACTAGCGGGGGGCTCTCCTACGAGCAGTACTTC.

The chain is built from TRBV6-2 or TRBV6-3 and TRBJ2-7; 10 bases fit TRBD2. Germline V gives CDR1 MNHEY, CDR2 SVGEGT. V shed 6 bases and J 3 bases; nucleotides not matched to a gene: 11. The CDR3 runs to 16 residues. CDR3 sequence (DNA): TGTGCCAGCAGCGTAGCGGGGGGCACCTCCCGCTACGAGCAGTACTTC. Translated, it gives CASSVAGGTSRYEQYF.

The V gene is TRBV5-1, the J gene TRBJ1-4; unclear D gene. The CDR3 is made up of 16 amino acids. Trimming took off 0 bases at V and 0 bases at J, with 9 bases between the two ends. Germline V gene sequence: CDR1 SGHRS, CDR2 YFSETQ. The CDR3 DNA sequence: TGCGCCAGCAGCTTGGAAGATCCAGCAACTAATGAAAAACTGTTTTTT. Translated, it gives CASSLEDPATNEKLFF. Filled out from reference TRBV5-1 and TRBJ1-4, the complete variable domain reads KAGVTQTPRYLIKTRGQQVTLSCSPISGHRSVSWYQQTPGQGLQFLFEYFSETQRNKGNFPGRFSGRQFSNSRSEMNVSTLELGDSALYLCASSLEDPATNEKLFFGSGTQLSVL.

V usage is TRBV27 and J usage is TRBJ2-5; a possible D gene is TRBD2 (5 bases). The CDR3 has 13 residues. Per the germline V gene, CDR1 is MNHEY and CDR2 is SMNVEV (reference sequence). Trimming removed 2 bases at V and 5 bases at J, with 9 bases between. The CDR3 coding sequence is TGTGCCAGCAGTTTAAGGAGGCAGGAGACCCAGTACTTC. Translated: CASSLRRQETQYF.

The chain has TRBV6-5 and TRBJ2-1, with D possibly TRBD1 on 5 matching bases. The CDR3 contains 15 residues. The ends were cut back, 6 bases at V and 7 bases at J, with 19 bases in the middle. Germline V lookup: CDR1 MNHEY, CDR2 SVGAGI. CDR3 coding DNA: TGTGCCAGCAGGAGAGACGGATTTGGGGCAAATGAGCAGTTCTTC. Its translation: CASRRDGFGANEQFF.

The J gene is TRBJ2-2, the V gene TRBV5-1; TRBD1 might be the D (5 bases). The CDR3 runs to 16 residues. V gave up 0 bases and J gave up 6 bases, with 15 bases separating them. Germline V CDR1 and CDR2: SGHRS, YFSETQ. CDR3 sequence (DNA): TGCGCCAGCAGCTTGGCCGGGCAGGGCATGGCCGGGGAGCTGTTTTTT. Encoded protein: CASSLAGQGMAGELFF.

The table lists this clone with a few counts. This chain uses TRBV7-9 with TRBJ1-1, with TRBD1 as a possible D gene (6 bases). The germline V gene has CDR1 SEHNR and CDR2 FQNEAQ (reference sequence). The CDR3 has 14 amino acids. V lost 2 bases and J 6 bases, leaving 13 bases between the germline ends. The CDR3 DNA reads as TGTGCCAGCAGCTTAAGGACAGTCGATGCTGAAGCTTTCTTT. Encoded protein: CASSLRTVDAEAFF. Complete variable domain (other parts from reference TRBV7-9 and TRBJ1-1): DTGVSQNPRHKITKRGQNVTFRCDPISEHNRLYWYRQTLGQGPEFLTYFQNEAQLEKSRLLSDRFSAERPKGSFSTLEIQRTEQGDSAMYLCASSLRTVDAEAFFGQGTRLTVV.

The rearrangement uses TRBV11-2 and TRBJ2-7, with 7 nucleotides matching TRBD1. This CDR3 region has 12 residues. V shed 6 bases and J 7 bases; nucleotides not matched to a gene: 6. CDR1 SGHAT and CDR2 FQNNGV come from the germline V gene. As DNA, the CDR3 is TGTGCCAGCAGACGAGGGGGCGAGGAGCAGTACTTC. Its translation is CASRRGGEEQYF.

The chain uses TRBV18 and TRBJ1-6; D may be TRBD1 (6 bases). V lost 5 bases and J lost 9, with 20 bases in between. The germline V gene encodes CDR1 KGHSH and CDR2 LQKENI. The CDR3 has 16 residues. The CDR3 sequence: CASSTNLKGELSPLHF. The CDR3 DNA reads TGTGCCAGCTCAACCAACCTAAAGGGGGAGCTTTCACCCCTCCACTTT.

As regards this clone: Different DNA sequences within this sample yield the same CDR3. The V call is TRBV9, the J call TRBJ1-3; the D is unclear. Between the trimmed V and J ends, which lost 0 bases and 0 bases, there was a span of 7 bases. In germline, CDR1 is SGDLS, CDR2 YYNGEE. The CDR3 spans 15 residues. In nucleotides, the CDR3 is TGTGCCAGCAGCGTAGATCACAGCTCTGGAAACACCATATATTTT. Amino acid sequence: CASSVDHSSGNTIYF. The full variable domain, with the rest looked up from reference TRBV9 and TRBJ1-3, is DSGVTQTPKHLITATGQRVTLRCSPRSGDLSVYWYQQSLDQGLQFLIQYYNGEERAKGNILERFSAQQFPDLHSELNLSSLELGDSALYFCASSVDHSSGNTIYFGEGSWLTVV.

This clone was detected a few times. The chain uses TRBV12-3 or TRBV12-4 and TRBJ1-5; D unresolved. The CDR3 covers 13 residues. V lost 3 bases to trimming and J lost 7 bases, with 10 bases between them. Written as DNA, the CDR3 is TGTGCCAGCAGTTTTTTGGAGGGACAGCCCCAGCATTTT. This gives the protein CASSFLEGQPQHF.

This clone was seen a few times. The CDR3, as DNA: TGTGCCAGCAGCGTGGGACAGGGGGACTACAATGAGCAGTTCTTC. It is translated as CASSVGQGDYNEQFF. The V gene is TRBV5-8, the J gene TRBJ2-1; 11 bases are shared with TRBD1. The CDR3 has 15 residues. Germline loops: CDR1 SGHTS, CDR2 YDEGEE. The V and J ends lost 4 bases and 3 bases, in that order; junction bases with no gene match: 3.

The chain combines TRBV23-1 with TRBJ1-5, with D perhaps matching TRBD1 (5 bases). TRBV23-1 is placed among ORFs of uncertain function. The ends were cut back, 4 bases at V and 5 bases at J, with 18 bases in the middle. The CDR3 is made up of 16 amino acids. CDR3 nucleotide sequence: TGCGCCAGCAGTCTCGACGCGGGGCTACAGTATCAGCCCCAGCATTTT. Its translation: CASSLDAGLQYQPQHF.

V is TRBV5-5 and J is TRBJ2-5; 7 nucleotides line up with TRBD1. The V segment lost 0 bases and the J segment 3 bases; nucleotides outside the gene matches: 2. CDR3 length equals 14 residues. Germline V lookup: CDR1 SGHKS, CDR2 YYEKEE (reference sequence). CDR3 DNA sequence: TGTGCCAGCAGCTTGGCCGGGACAGAAGAGACCCAGTACTTC. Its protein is CASSLAGTEETQYF.

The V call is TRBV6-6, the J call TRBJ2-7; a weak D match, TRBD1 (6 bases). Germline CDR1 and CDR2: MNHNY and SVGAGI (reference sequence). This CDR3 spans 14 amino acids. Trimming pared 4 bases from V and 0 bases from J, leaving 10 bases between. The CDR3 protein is CASSLGHNSYEQYF. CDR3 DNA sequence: TGTGCCAGCAGTTTGGGACACAACTCCTACGAGCAGTACTTC.

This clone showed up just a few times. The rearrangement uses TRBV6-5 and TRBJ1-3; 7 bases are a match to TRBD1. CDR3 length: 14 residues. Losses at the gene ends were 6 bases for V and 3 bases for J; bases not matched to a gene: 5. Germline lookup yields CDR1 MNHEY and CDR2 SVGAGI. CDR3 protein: CASRIDRDGNTIYF. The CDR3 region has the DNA TGTGCCAGCAGGATCGACAGGGATGGAAACACCATATATTTT.

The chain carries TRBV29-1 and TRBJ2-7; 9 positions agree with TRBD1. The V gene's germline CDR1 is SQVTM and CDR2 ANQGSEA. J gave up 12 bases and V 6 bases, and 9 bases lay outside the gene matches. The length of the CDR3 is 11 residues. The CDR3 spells CSVPAGTGLYF. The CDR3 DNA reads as TGCAGCGTCCCTGCCGGGACAGGGTTGTACTTC.

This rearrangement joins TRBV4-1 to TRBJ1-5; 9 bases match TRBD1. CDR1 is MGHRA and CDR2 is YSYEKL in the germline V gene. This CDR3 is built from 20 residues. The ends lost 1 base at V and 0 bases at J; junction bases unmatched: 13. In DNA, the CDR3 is TGCGCCAGCAGCCAAGTTTACAGGGGGCGAAACTTGAATAGCAATCAGCCCCAGCATTTT. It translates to CASSQVYRGRNLNSNQPQHF.

The CDR3 DNA is TGTGCCAGCAGCCCCCGTAGTCGGACAGGGAAGGTCAATGAGCAGTTCTTC. Its translation: CASSPRSRTGKVNEQFF. The chain is built from TRBV7-6 and TRBJ2-1; 8 bases agree with TRBD1. Losses at the gene ends were 5 bases for V and 6 bases for J; bases not matched to a gene: 15. This CDR3 spans 17 amino acids. Germline V lookup: CDR1 SGHVS, CDR2 FNYEAQ.